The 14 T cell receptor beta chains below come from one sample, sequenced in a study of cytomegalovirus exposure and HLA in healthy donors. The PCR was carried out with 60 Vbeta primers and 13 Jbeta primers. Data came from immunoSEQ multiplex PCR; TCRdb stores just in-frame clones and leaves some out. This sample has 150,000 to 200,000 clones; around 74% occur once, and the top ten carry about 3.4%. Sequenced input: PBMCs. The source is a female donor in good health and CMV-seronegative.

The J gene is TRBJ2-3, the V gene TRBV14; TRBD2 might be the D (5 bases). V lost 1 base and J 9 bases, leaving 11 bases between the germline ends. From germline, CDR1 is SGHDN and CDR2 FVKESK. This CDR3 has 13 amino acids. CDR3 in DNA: TGTGCCAGCAGCCAAGCCGCGGGCAGGACGCAGTATTTT. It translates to CASSQAAGRTQYF.

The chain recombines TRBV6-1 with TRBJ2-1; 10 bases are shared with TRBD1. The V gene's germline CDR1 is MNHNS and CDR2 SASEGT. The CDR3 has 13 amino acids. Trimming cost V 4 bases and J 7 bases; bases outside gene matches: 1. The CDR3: CASSGDRGNEQFF. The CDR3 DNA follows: TGTGCCAGCAGTGGGGACAGGGGAAATGAGCAGTTCTTC.

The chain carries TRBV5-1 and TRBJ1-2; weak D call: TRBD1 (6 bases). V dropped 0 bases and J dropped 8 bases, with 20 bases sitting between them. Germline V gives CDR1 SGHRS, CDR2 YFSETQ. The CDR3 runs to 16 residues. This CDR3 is CASSLAPGQVERGYTF. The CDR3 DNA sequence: TGCGCCAGCAGCTTGGCCCCGGGACAAGTTGAGAGGGGCTACACCTTC. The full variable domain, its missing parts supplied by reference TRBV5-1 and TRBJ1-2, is KAGVTQTPRYLIKTRGQQVTLSCSPISGHRSVSWYQQTPGQGLQFLFEYFSETQRNKGNFPGRFSGRQFSNSRSEMNVSTLELGDSALYLCASSLAPGQVERGYTFGSGTRLTVV.

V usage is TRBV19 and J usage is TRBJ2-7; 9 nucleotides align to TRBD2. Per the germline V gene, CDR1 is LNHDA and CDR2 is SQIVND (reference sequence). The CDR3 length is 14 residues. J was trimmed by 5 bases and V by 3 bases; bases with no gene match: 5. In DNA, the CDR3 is TGTGCCAGTAGTATGGCGGGAGGGACTAACGAGCAGTACTTC. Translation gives CASSMAGGTNEQYF.

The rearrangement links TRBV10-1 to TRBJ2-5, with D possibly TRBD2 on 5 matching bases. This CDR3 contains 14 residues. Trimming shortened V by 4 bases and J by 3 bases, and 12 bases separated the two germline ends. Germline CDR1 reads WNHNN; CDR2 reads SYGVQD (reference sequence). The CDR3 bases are TGCGCCAGCAGTGGCAGCGGATTTGAAGAGACCCAGTACTTC. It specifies CASSGSGFEETQYF.

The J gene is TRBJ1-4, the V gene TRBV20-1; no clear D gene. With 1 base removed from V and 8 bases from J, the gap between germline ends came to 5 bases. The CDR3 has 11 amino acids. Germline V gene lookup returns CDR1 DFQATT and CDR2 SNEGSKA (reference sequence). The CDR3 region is CSARAEEKLFF. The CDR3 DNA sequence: TGCAGTGCTAGAGCTGAGGAAAAACTGTTTTTT.

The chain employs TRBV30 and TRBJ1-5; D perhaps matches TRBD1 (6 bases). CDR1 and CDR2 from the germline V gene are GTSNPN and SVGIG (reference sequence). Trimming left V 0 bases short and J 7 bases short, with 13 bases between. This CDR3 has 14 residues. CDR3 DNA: TGTGCCTGGAGTGTACCCCTGGACAGACAGCCCCAGCATTTT. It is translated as CAWSVPLDRQPQHF.

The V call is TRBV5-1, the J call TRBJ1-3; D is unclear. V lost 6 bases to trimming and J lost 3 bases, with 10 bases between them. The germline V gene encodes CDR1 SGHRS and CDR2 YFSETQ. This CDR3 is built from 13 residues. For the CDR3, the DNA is TGCGCCAGCATCCCACCGGGTGGAAACACCATATATTTT. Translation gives CASIPPGGNTIYF. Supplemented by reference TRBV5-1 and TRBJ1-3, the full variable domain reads KAGVTQTPRYLIKTRGQQVTLSCSPISGHRSVSWYQQTPGQGLQFLFEYFSETQRNKGNFPGRFSGRQFSNSRSEMNVSTLELGDSALYLCASIPPGGNTIYFGEGSWLTVV.

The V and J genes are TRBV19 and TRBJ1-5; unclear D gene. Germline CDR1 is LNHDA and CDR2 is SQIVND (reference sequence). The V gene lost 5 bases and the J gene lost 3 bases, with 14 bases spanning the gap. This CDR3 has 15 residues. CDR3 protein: CASSPRPWANQPQHF. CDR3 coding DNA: TGTGCCAGTAGTCCCCGTCCCTGGGCCAATCAGCCCCAGCATTTT.

The CDR3 region has the DNA TGTGCCAGCAGCCATAGACTAGCGGGAGGGCACAATGAGCAGTTCTTC. Protein: CASSHRLAGGHNEQFF. The chain has TRBV4-2 and TRBJ2-1; 14 positions match TRBD2. Looked up from germline, CDR1 is LGHNA and CDR2 is YNFKEQ. The CDR3 extends over 16 amino acids. V dropped 3 bases and J dropped 5; count of bases not matched to a gene: 3.

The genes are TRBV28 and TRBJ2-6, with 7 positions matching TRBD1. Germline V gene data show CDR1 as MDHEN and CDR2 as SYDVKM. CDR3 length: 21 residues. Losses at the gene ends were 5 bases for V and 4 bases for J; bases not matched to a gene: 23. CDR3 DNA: TGTGCCAGCAGTCCTCGGCCCTACCAGACAGGGCTCCTTACCGGGGCCAACGTCCTGACTTTC. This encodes CASSPRPYQTGLLTGANVLTF.

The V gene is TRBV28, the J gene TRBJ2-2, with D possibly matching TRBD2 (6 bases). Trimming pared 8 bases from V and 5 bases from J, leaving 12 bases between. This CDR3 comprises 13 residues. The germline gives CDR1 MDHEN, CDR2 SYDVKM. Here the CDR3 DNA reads TGTGCCAGCCGAACCGGAGGGACCGGGGAGCTGTTTTTT. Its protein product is CASRTGGTGELFF.

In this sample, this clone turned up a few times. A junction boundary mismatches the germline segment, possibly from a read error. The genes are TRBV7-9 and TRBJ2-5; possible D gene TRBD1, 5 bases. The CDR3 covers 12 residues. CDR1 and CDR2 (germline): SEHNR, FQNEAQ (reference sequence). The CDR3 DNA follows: TGTTCCAGCAGCCCAGACAGAGTTACCCAGTACTTC. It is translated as CSSSPDRVTQYF.

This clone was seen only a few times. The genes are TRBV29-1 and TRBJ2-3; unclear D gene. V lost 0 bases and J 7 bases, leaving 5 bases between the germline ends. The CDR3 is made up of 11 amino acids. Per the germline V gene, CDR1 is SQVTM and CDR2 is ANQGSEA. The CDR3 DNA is TGCAGCGTTGAAGATAGAAATACGCAGTATTTT. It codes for CSVEDRNTQYF.